The 24 T cell receptor beta chains given below trace back to one sample, sequenced in a study of molecular identifiers for immune sequencing clone quantification. One entry per CDR3 protein results from TCRdb running MiXCR on the PCR reads. Here the sample spans 60,000 to 75,000 distinct CDR3 sequences, about 20% being singletons. The material sequenced was naive CD8+ T cells from blood, with Jurkat cell RNA spiked in. Subset specified: FACS-sorted CD8+CD4-CCR7+CD45RA+ naive T cells. All receptors derive from a human donor in good health. Some libraries in this study had Jurkat cell RNA spiked in.

To note about this clonotype: Possible read error: a much larger clone is one base away. The CDR3 bases are TGTGCCAGCAGCTTGGTAGCGGAAACTGGAGCGAAGACCCAGTACTTC. It translates to CASSLVAETGAKTQYF. J is TRBJ2-5 and V is TRBV5-6; the D gene is possibly TRBD2 (6 bases). V shed 0 bases and J shed 6 bases, with 18 bases lying between them. The germline gives CDR1 SGHDT, CDR2 YYEEEE. The length of the CDR3 is 16 residues.

There are many counts of this clonotype. V gene TRBV7-6 combines with J gene TRBJ1-1; weak D call: TRBD1 (5 bases). The CDR3 length is 15 residues. CDR1 is SGHVS, CDR2 FNYEAQ, per germline. The V end lost 2 bases, the J end lost 3 bases, and 13 bases lay between the germline ends. Here the CDR3 DNA reads TGTGCCAGCAGCTTAACGCCGGAGGGGTACACTGAAGCTTTCTTT. Residues: CASSLTPEGYTEAFF.

This clonotype was seen many times. The chain joins TRBV7-6 to TRBJ1-4, with 7 bases aligning to TRBD1. Looked up from germline, CDR1 is SGHVS and CDR2 is FNYEAQ. The CDR3 sequence is 14 residues long. The ends lost 6 bases at V and 6 bases at J; junction bases unmatched: 7. CDR3 sequence: CASSSDRVDEKLFF. CDR3 nucleotides: TGTGCCAGCAGTTCCGACAGGGTGGATGAAAAACTGTTTTTT.

As concerns this clonotype: A single base separates this from a much larger clone, so it may be a read error. The V and J genes are TRBV4-3 and TRBJ1-3, with a tentative D call TRBD1 (5 bases). Germline V gene sequence: CDR1 LGHNA, CDR2 YSLEER. The CDR3 contains 14 residues. CDR3 amino acids: CAGSQDGGGNTIYF. In DNA form, the CDR3 reads TGCGCCGGCAGCCAAGATGGGGGAGGAAACACCATATATTTT.

This clonotype was counted ten times or more. The chain carries TRBV27 and TRBJ2-3, with TRBD2 identical over 8 bases. J lost 9 bases, V lost 4 bases, and 6 bases had no gene match. Germline V lookup: CDR1 MNHEY, CDR2 SMNVEV (reference sequence). The CDR3 totals 13 residues. The CDR3 region is CASSWGLGWTQYF. CDR3 nucleotides: TGTGCCAGCAGTTGGGGACTAGGGTGGACGCAGTATTTT.

The V gene is TRBV30, the J gene TRBJ1-1; D remains ambiguous. V was cut by 5 bases and J by 1 base, with 11 bases left in between. Germline CDR1 GTSNPN, CDR2 SVGIG (reference sequence). The CDR3 totals 13 residues. The CDR3 is CAWGSGPNTEAFF. Here the CDR3 DNA reads TGTGCCTGGGGGTCAGGACCGAACACTGAAGCTTTCTTT.

This clonotype was counted ten times or more. V is TRBV18 and J is TRBJ2-3; TRBD1 is a possible D gene (7 bases). Germline assignment: CDR1 KGHSH and CDR2 LQKENI. This CDR3 spans 14 amino acids. V was trimmed by 6 bases and J by 4 bases, leaving 14 bases between them. The CDR3 DNA is TGTGCCAGCTCCCAGGGGGGCCGGGCAGATACGCAGTATTTT. Translating gives CASSQGGRADTQYF.

This clonotype was picked up a small number of times. This sequence may be a read error, since a much larger clone differs from it by one base. The gene calls are TRBV9 and TRBJ2-3; the D call may be TRBD1 or TRBD2 (5 bases each). This CDR3 spans 14 amino acids. Germline-derived CDR1 and CDR2 are SGDLS and YYNGEE. The CDR3 bases are TGTGCCAGCAGCGTAGCAGGGAGCGCAGATACGCAGTGTTTT. Its protein is CASSVAGSADTQCF.

This clonotype was observed many times. The gene calls are TRBV6-1 and TRBJ2-7; D possibly matches TRBD1 or TRBD2 (5 bases each). The CDR3 extends over 15 amino acids. Germline CDR1 is MNHNS and CDR2 is SASEGT. The V end was cut by 5 bases, the J end by 0 bases, with 14 bases between. The DNA of the CDR3 is TGTGCCAGCAGTCCCGGGACGGTGAGCTCCTACGAGCAGTACTTC. This codes for CASSPGTVSSYEQYF.

Points on this clonotype: This may be a read error, as it is one base from a much larger clone. The V and J genes are TRBV5-1 and TRBJ2-2; D gene unclear. The V end lost 0 bases, the J end lost 1 base, and 7 bases lay between the germline ends. Germline V gene sequence: CDR1 SGHRS, CDR2 YFSETQ. The CDR3 runs to 15 residues. The CDR3 bases are TGCGCCAGCAGCTTGGGAACAGTGAACACCGGGGAGCTGTTTTTT. The encoded protein is CASSLGTVNTGELFF.

This clonotype was seen at least ten times. This chain links TRBV27 with TRBJ2-3; D unresolved. This CDR3 is built from 12 residues. Per the germline V gene, CDR1 is MNHEY and CDR2 is SMNVEV (reference sequence). Between the trimmed V and J ends, which lost 5 bases and 2 bases, there was a span of 5 bases. The DNA for the CDR3 is TGTGCCAGCAGTCCAGACACAGATACGCAGTATTTT. This encodes CASSPDTDTQYF.

Many counts were recorded for this clonotype. The V call is TRBV10-3, the J call TRBJ2-2; no firm D call. Germline assignment: CDR1 ENHRY and CDR2 SYGVKD. Trimming pared 6 bases from V and 6 bases from J, leaving 8 bases between. This CDR3 is 12 amino acids long. The CDR3 protein is CAIRVPSGELFF. CDR3 in DNA: TGTGCCATCAGGGTTCCGTCCGGGGAGCTGTTTTTT.

This clonotype appeared a few times. This sequence may be a read error, since a much larger clone differs from it by one base. The genes are TRBV24-1 and TRBJ2-2, with D tentatively TRBD2 (5 bases). Per the germline V gene, CDR1 is KGHDR and CDR2 is SFDVKD. The CDR3 covers 18 residues. Trimming stripped 5 bases from V and 0 bases from J, with 18 bases between. The chain's CDR3 is CATSGAETAGANTGELFF. CDR3 bases: TGTGCCACCAGTGGTGCTGAAACCGCCGGGGCGAACACCGGGGAGCTGTTTTTT.

Turning to this clonotype: One end of the junction fails to match germline, which may point to a read error. V usage is TRBV10-3 and J usage is TRBJ2-5; D perhaps matches TRBD1 (7 bases). CDR3 length: 14 residues. Germline assignment: CDR1 ENHRY and CDR2 SYGVKD. CDR3 sequence: CAISPEGAQETRYF. In nucleotides, the CDR3 is TGTGCCATCAGTCCGGAGGGGGCGCAAGAGACCCGGTACTTC.

The chain has TRBV7-3 and TRBJ2-3, with TRBD2 identical over 7 bases. V lost 6 bases, J lost 4 bases, and 10 bases stayed unmatched. Looked up from germline, CDR1 is SGHTA and CDR2 is FQGTGA. This CDR3 spans 15 amino acids. The CDR3 region is CASSSTGGVADTQYF. The CDR3 coding sequence is TGTGCCAGCAGTTCCACGGGAGGCGTAGCAGATACGCAGTATTTT.

This clonotype was recorded at least ten times. The genes are TRBV27 and TRBJ2-7; 9 bases are a match to TRBD1. CDR3 length equals 14 residues. Germline assignment: CDR1 MNHEY and CDR2 SMNVEV (reference sequence). Trimming cost V 2 bases and J 4 bases; bases outside gene matches: 3. The CDR3: CASSLQTGGYEQYF. As DNA, the CDR3 is TGTGCCAGCAGTTTACAGACAGGGGGTTACGAGCAGTACTTC.

This clonotype was detected many times. The chain has TRBV4-1 and TRBJ1-5; maybe TRBD1 (6 bases). Trimming removed 0 bases at V and 2 bases at J, with 11 bases between. CDR1 is MGHRA and CDR2 is YSYEKL in the germline V gene. The CDR3 covers 16 residues. CDR3: CASSQERGLGNQPQHF. In DNA form, the CDR3 reads TGCGCCAGCAGCCAAGAGAGGGGGTTGGGCAATCAGCCCCAGCATTTT.

This clonotype was detected ten times or more. V is TRBV9 and J is TRBJ1-6; D unresolved. The CDR3 is 15 amino acids. Germline V CDR1 and CDR2: SGDLS, YYNGEE. V lost 1 base to trimming and J lost 10 bases, with 15 bases between them. Here the CDR3 DNA reads TGTGCCAGCAGCGTAACGGCAGCCCGCGGGTCACCCCTCCACTTT. It is translated as CASSVTAARGSPLHF.

Worth noting for this clonotype: This may arise from a read error, as a much more abundant clone is one base away. The CDR3 coding sequence is TGTGCCAGCAGCCAAGATACGTTTTCAGATACGCAGCATTTT. Translation gives CASSQDTFSDTQHF. This sequence joins TRBV3-1 and TRBJ2-3; unclear D gene. The J call may be mistaken, given a closer DNA end match to TRBJ1-5. The CDR3 is made up of 14 amino acids. Germline V CDR1 and CDR2: LGHDT, YNNKEL (reference sequence).

The gene calls are TRBV3-1 and TRBJ1-5; D gene ambiguous. The germline V gene has CDR1 LGHDT and CDR2 YNNKEL (reference sequence). The CDR3 contains 18 residues. V was shortened by 0 bases and J by 1 base, with 16 bases between the two germline ends. The CDR3 spells CASSQDTLDNESNQPQHF. The CDR3 region has the DNA TGTGCCAGCAGCCAAGATACCCTCGACAATGAGAGCAATCAGCCCCAGCATTTT.

This clonotype was observed at least ten times. In DNA form, the CDR3 reads TGCAGTGCTAGAATGGGGGGCCGTAAGACTCTATACGAGCAGTACTTC. It specifies CSARMGGRKTLYEQYF. This chain connects TRBV20-1 to TRBJ2-7; D possibly uses TRBD1 or TRBD2 (6 bases each). This CDR3 has 16 amino acids. Germline-derived CDR1 and CDR2 are DFQATT and SNEGSKA (reference sequence). V shed 2 bases and J shed 4 bases, with 21 bases lying between them.

This clonotype was recorded many times. This chain joins TRBV12-3 or TRBV12-4 and TRBJ1-1, with 8 bases matching TRBD1. The CDR3 covers 16 residues. V was pared by 6 bases and J by 4 bases, with 13 bases of the junction left unmatched. The CDR3: CASSKKTGVWVTEAFF. DNA for the CDR3: TGTGCCAGCAGCAAGAAGACAGGGGTGTGGGTCACTGAAGCTTTCTTT.

This clonotype was seen at least ten times. The rearrangement joins TRBV27 to TRBJ2-3; the D gene is possibly TRBD2 (6 bases). Germline V gene lookup returns CDR1 MNHEY and CDR2 SMNVEV (reference sequence). V lost 6 bases to trimming and J lost 4 bases, with 17 bases between them. The CDR3 consists of 15 residues. This CDR3 reads CASSLGGTSPDTQYF. CDR3 bases: TGTGCCAGCAGCCTAGGCGGGACCTCCCCAGATACGCAGTATTTT.

Many counts were recorded for this clonotype. V gene TRBV11-2 combines with J gene TRBJ2-5; 10 positions agree with TRBD2. Germline assignment: CDR1 SGHAT and CDR2 FQNNGV. The V and J ends lost 3 bases and 6 bases, in that order; junction bases with no gene match: 1. The CDR3 has 13 amino acids. CDR3 protein: CASSLGLAKTQYF. In nucleotides, the CDR3 is TGTGCCAGCAGCTTGGGACTAGCGAAGACCCAGTACTTC.